These T cell receptor beta chains were read from a single sample in a study of T cell repertoires in cytomegalovirus infection. A single record per CDR3 protein comes from TCRdb applying MiXCR to the reads. The sample yields approximately 1,000,000 distinct CDR3 sequences, approximately 31% seen once. Their specific antigens are unknown. The sample consisted of cultured CD8+ T cells from PBMCs, taken from culture after CMV antigen stimulation. The origin of the receptors is a human donor in good health (CMV status not recorded). Some clones in this sample may be carry-over from other donors' samples. The CDR3 runs from the conserved cysteine through the conserved F or W. A D gene is named only where the DNA matches it firmly. The size entry is marked missing in some rows and otherwise reads once, few, many or a size class.

d_gene | j_gene | abundance | v_gene | len | CDR3nt | CDR3aa
TRBD1 | TRBJ1-4 | NA | TRBV28 | 16 | TGTGCCAGCAGTTTGACAGGGGCCCGCGGTAATGAAAAACTGTTTTTT | CASSLTGARGNEKLFF
TRBD1 | TRBJ2-1 | NA | TRBV7-9 | 13 | TGTGCCAGCCTGACTCTAGGGACAGCAGAGCAGTTCTTC | CASLTLGTAEQFF
TRBD1 | TRBJ1-2 | few | TRBV28 | 16 | TGTGCCAGCAGTTTGCCGAGGACAGGGATCGACTATGGCTACACCTTC | CASSLPRTGIDYGYTF
NA | TRBJ2-1 | few | TRBV7-9 | 13 | TGTGCCAGCACCCTAGGCCTGGGAAATGAGCAGTTCTTC | CASTLGLGNEQFF
NA | TRBJ1-1 | many | TRBV7-2 | 13 | TGTGCCAGCACCAAGGGCGGGAACACTGAAGCTTTCTTT | CASTKGGNTEAFF
NA | TRBJ1-1 | once | TRBV20-1 | 13 | TGCAGTGCTACTTCAGGACAGTCTACTGAAGCTTTCTTT | CSATSGQSTEAFF
NA | TRBJ2-3 | once | TRBV11-2 | 13 | TGTGTCAGCAGCGGAGACCTCGCGGATACGCAGTATTTT | CVSSGDLADTQYF
TRBD1 | TRBJ2-7 | few | TRBV27 | 15 | TGTGCCAGCAGTTTCCCGGGACAGGGTAAGGACGAGCAGTACTTC | CASSFPGQGKDEQYF
NA | TRBJ1-2 | NA | TRBV7-8 | 14 | TGTGTCAGCACTTCAACAGAGTTCTGGTATGGCTACACCTTC | CVSTSTEFWYGYTF
NA | TRBJ1-2 | few | TRBV29-1 | 18 | TGCAGCGTTGATAGGGTTTTGCTTCATCACAGGGAGATCTATGGCTACACCTTC | CSVDRVLLHHREIYGYTF
TRBD1 | TRBJ1-1 | many | TRBV7-2 | 14 | TGTGCCAGCAGCCTCCCGGGACAGAGCACTGAAGCTTTCTTT | CASSLPGQSTEAFF
TRBD2 | TRBJ2-2 | many | TRBV11-2 | 17 | TGTGCCAGCAGCTCTCGCGCGGGGGGCTTGAACACCGGGGAGCTGTTTTTT | CASSSRAGGLNTGELFF
NA | TRBJ2-1 | few | TRBV6-5 | 18 | TGTGCCAGCAGTTACTCAGTAATGGTTGCGGAAGATTACAATGAGCAGTTCTTC | CASSYSVMVAEDYNEQFF
TRBD2 | TRBJ2-3 | NA | TRBV11-2 | 15 | TGTGCCAGCAGCTTAAGCGGGACCCGCACAGATACGCAGTATTTT | CASSLSGTRTDTQYF
TRBD2 | TRBJ2-1 | many | TRBV7-2 | 17 | TGTGCCAGCATCCCCGCTGCGGGGACTAGCCCCTACAATGAGCAGTTCTTC | CASIPAAGTSPYNEQFF
NA | TRBJ2-7 | NA | TRBV12-5 | 12 | TGTGCTAGTGTACGGGGGGCTCTCGAGCAGTACTTC | CASVRGALEQYF
NA | TRBJ2-7 | NA | TRBV12-3/TRBV12-4 | 13 | TGTGCCAGCAGCCCCGCCATTCCCTACGAGCAGTACTTC | CASSPAIPYEQYF
NA | TRBJ1-2 | NA | TRBV27 | 13 | TGTGCCACCAAGGGGGACTGGGCGGGAGGCTACACCTTC | CATKGDWAGGYTF
NA | TRBJ1-5 | NA | TRBV4-1 | 15 | TGCGCCAGCAGCCAGGGTCCCGGACAAGGACAGCCCCAGCATTTT | CASSQGPGQGQPQHF
NA | TRBJ1-1 | NA | TRBV7-8 | 16 | TGTGCCAGCAGCTTAGGGTGGGGACGAGGGAACACTGAAGCTTTCTTT | CASSLGWGRGNTEAFF